This TCR beta chain stems from a study of cytomegalovirus exposure and HLA in healthy donors. Study overall: Earlier results showed 117 million unique TCR beta sequences derived from around 170 million T cells. Drawn from HLA-typed donors, around 85 million unique TCRs were held in an early data release.

The PCR employed 60 Vbeta primers together with 13 Jbeta primers. Under the authors' procedure: Later, 65 million to 85 million unique TCR beta chains were counted in an analysis, and about 10 million of them were shared. Repertoires were generated with immunoSEQ multiplex PCR, while TCRdb's copy carries only in-frame clones and drops some. That table furnishes V, J and clone size, whereas the DNA furnished D and trimming. The sample shows 200,000 or so clones, 65% to 80% of them seen only once. Study-wide findings and caveats: It is likely that the observed cluster of highly shared sequence variants was a sequencing artifact.

Germline CDR1 and CDR2: SGHNT and YYREEE (reference sequence). Unmatched junction bases numbered 9, after V lost 10 bases and J lost 6 bases. This CDR3 spans 15 amino acids. Comments on this clone: Antigen: not known.

This TCR was recovered from a man between 50 and 59 years old in good health and CMV-seronegative. Sequenced material: PBMCs. The chain has TRBV5-4 and TRBJ2-3; 15 bases map to TRBD2. CDR3 bases: TGTGCCGGAATGGGACTAGCGGGAGGAGGTGATACGCAGTATTTT. Translating gives CAGMGLAGGGDTQYF.